This T cell receptor beta chain was sequenced for a study of regulatory T cells in long-lasting Graves disease. The study's findings and limits: Investigators studied peripheral blood only, not thyroid tissue.

Construction of TCR beta libraries relied on iRepertoire HTBI primers and on Arm-PCR targeting CDR3 regions. Using its own MiXCR run on the multiplex PCR reads, TCRdb lists one record per CDR3 protein. The repertoire has 440,000 or so distinct CDR3 sequences, 15% of them found once; the top ten carry 16%. The CDR3 totals 15 residues. V was pared by 4 bases and J by 0 bases, with 8 bases between. Germline assignment: CDR1 SGHRS and CDR2 YFSETQ. This clonotype was counted ten times or more. What it binds is unknown. Time point in this sample: newly diagnosed GD, antithyroid drugs for less than 3 months. The authors made the TCR library using RNA they extracted from PBMCs. Another study also made use of these data, one on T cells in Graves' hyperthyroidism and ophthalmopathy. That report notes: Participants, patients aged 18 to 65, had newly diagnosed hyperthyroidism with a duration under 2 months.

The sequence derives from a woman aged 25 to 39 with Graves disease. The input for sequencing was peripheral blood mononuclear cells (PBMCs), taken at new diagnosis, from a patient treated with antithyroid drugs. This chain links TRBV5-1 with TRBJ1-6; D is ambiguous. The CDR3 loop is CASSPGSSYNSPLHF. The DNA of the CDR3 is TGCGCCAGCAGCCCCGGTAGCTCCTATAATTCACCCCTCCACTTT.